The following is a T cell receptor beta chain sequence with its context. The antigen is undetermined. The data were taken from a study of T cells after yellow fever vaccination. Study conclusions and caveats: Clonotype sharing between CD4 and CD8 compartments was small.

TCRdb re-called the 5' RACE reads through MiXCR, storing one row per CDR3 protein. The table includes about 240,000 distinct CDR3 sequences, 6% to 7.5% detected once. CDR1 and CDR2 (germline): SQVTM, ANQGSEA. The length of the CDR3 is 11 residues. The V gene lost 4 bases and the J gene lost 3 bases, with 7 bases spanning the gap. The sample in question was CD4+ T cells sorted from PBMCs, obtained 15 days after the yellow fever booster vaccination. This TCR came from a man aged 25 to 40 who received the YFV17D yellow fever vaccine. This chain connects TRBV29-1 to TRBJ2-7; D not resolved. In nucleotides, the CDR3 is TGCAGCGTTGTAAAGGGCTACGAGCAGTACTTC. This codes for CSVVKGYEQYF.